This T cell receptor beta chain was captured in a study of somatic mutations in cytotoxic T cells in rheumatoid arthritis. Findings of the study overall: Exceedance of 20% of CD8+ cells by the largest CD8+ clone occurred in about an eighth of the roughly 60 patients. Any difference in CD8+ T-cell clonality between patients who had rheumatoid arthritis and healthy controls who were age-matched was not statistically significant.

Measured with immunoSEQ multiplex PCR; TCRdb has only the in-frame clones, and not every one. The sample lists several thousand clones; 74% were seen once. Separation of CD4+ and CD8+ cells was performed by positive magnetic bead selection, and purity was verified by flow cytometry. In regard to this clone: Antigen specificity is unknown.

This clonotype was obtained from an adult with rheumatoid arthritis. The sequenced material came from CD8+ T cells sorted from blood.

CDR3 nucleotide sequence: TGTGCCAGCAGCGCAGAGACAGGGTTGAGTTTCAATGAGCAGTTCTTC. Translation: CASSAETGLSFNEQFF. The V call is TRBV9, the J call TRBJ2-1; TRBD1 aligns across 7 bases. CDR1 SGDLS and CDR2 YYNGEE come from the germline V gene. This CDR3 is built from 16 residues. Trimming cost V 3 bases and J 6 bases; bases outside gene matches: 12.